This is a list of T cell receptor beta chains from one sample in a study of T cells in Graves' hyperthyroidism and ophthalmopathy. TCRdb re-called the multiplex PCR reads with MiXCR, one entry per CDR3 protein. The table shows fewer than 700,000 distinct CDR3 sequences, with 15% to 20% occurring only once. Sequenced input: blood. Receptors originate from a young woman with Graves' ophthalmopathy. Both conserved end residues are part of each CDR3. D genes are given only for firm matches. Clone size, where shown, is once, few, many, or a class for clones that have expanded.

DNA: TGTGCCAGCAGCTTGGAACAGCTGGGAGGCTACACCTTC; CDR3: CASSLEQLGGYTF; V: TRBV5-5; J: TRBJ1-2; D: -; size: -
DNA: TGTGCCATCAGTGATCGTCCGTCTCGTAGCAGTCAGCCCCAGCATTTT; CDR3: CAISDRPSRSSQPQHF; V: TRBV10-3; J: TRBJ1-5; D: -; size: once
DNA: TGTGCCAGCAGCCGCCGGCGGGGGAAACTCAATAGCAATCAGCCCCAGCATTTT; CDR3: CASSRRRGKLNSNQPQHF; V: TRBV28; J: TRBJ1-5; D: -; size: -
DNA: TGTACCAGCAGGGAAGGGGGCGCGGAAGAGACCCAGTACTTC; CDR3: CTSREGGAEETQYF; V: TRBV28; J: TRBJ2-5; D: TRBD1; size: few
DNA: TGTGCCATCACTGACAGTTACGAGCAGTACTTC; CDR3: CAITDSYEQYF; V: TRBV10-3; J: TRBJ2-7; D: -; size: few
DNA: TGTGCCAGCAGTGAAGAACCCGGAGACACCGGGGAGCTGTTTTTT; CDR3: CASSEEPGDTGELFF; V: TRBV2; J: TRBJ2-2; D: -; size: -
DNA: TGTGCCAGCAGTACCACAGCGCTCTTTAACTATGGCTACACCTTC; CDR3: CASSTTALFNYGYTF; V: TRBV27; J: TRBJ1-2; D: -; size: -
DNA: TGTGCCAGCAATGGACAGTACAATCAGCCCCGGCATTTT; CDR3: CASNGQYNQPRHF; V: TRBV6-1; J: TRBJ1-5; D: -; size: -
DNA: TGTGCCAGCAGTTTCGGGACAGGGGGCGAGGGCACTGAAGCTTTCTTT; CDR3: CASSFGTGGEGTEAFF; V: TRBV6-9; J: TRBJ1-1; D: TRBD1; size: -
DNA: TGTGCCAGCAGCCGCGGACTAGCGGGGGAAGAGACCCAGTACTTC; CDR3: CASSRGLAGEETQYF; V: TRBV7-2; J: TRBJ2-5; D: TRBD2; size: few
DNA: TGTGCCAGCAGCTTAATGGCAGGGGGAGAAGGAGAGACCCAGTACTTC; CDR3: CASSLMAGGEGETQYF; V: TRBV7-3; J: TRBJ2-5; D: TRBD1; size: many
DNA: TGTGCCAGCCAGCATGGGATATTGCTGGGGACAACCAGGTACGAGCAGTACTTC; CDR3: CASQHGILLGTTRYEQYF; V: TRBV28; J: TRBJ2-7; D: -; size: many
DNA: TGCGCCAGCAGCTCCCTCGATGGGCGGGGGCAAGAGACCCAGTACTTC; CDR3: CASSSLDGRGQETQYF; V: TRBV5-1; J: TRBJ2-5; D: TRBD2; size: few
DNA: TGTGCCAGCAGTGACAAGGGGGATGGCTACACCTTC; CDR3: CASSDKGDGYTF; V: TRBV2; J: TRBJ1-2; D: -; size: many
DNA: TGCAGCGTTGTGGACTTCTCCACAGATACGCAGTATTTT; CDR3: CSVVDFSTDTQYF; V: TRBV29-1; J: TRBJ2-3; D: -; size: -
DNA: TGTGCCAGCAGCTTTGCGGACACAAACACCGGGGAGCTGTTTTTT; CDR3: CASSFADTNTGELFF; V: TRBV11-2; J: TRBJ2-2; D: -; size: many
DNA: TGCGCCAGCAGCTTGGAGGTCAATCGGGGACCCCAGTACTTC; CDR3: CASSLEVNRGPQYF; V: TRBV5-1; J: TRBJ2-5; D: -; size: few
DNA: TGTGCCAGCAGCTTCTCACCCCGACTGTACTACGAGCAGTACTTC; CDR3: CASSFSPRLYYEQYF; V: TRBV7-2; J: TRBJ2-7; D: -; size: many
DNA: TGTGCCAGCAGCGTAGTCCGCGGGATAGGTTCCTACAATGAGCAGTTCTTC; CDR3: CASSVVRGIGSYNEQFF; V: TRBV9; J: TRBJ2-1; D: -; size: many
DNA: TGTGCCAGTGCTTCAGGGGGCTACTACGAGCAGTACTTC; CDR3: CASASGGYYEQYF; V: TRBV19; J: TRBJ2-7; D: TRBD1; size: -
DNA: TGTGCCATCAGTGGGACAGATGTCGACTACGAGCAGTACTTC; CDR3: CAISGTDVDYEQYF; V: TRBV10-3; J: TRBJ2-7; D: -; size: many
DNA: TGTGCCAGCAGCTTAGCGGGCGGGGGGGGCACAGATACGCAGTATTTT; CDR3: CASSLAGGGGTDTQYF; V: TRBV11-2; J: TRBJ2-3; D: TRBD2; size: many
DNA: TGTGCCATCAGTGAGTCCAGGGAATTCCCCAATTCACCCCTCCACTTT; CDR3: CAISESREFPNSPLHF; V: TRBV10-3; J: TRBJ1-6; D: -; size: -
DNA: TGTGCCAGCAGTTATTTAGCGGGGGACACAGATACGCAGTATTTT; CDR3: CASSYLAGDTDTQYF; V: TRBV6-2/TRBV6-3; J: TRBJ2-3; D: TRBD2; size: -
DNA: TGTGCCAGCAGTTCCTGTCGCGGGGACAATAATGAAAAACTGTTTTTT; CDR3: CASSSCRGDNNEKLFF; V: TRBV28; J: TRBJ1-4; D: -; size: many
DNA: TGTGCCAGCAGCTTAGATGGGACAGGGGGGAATGAGCAGTTCTTC; CDR3: CASSLDGTGGNEQFF; V: TRBV7-3; J: TRBJ2-1; D: TRBD1; size: many
DNA: TGTGCTAGCAACCTAAAGGTTAGCTCAATAATGTCGGTGGATGGCTACACCTTC; CDR3: CASNLKVSSIMSVDGYTF; V: TRBV7-7; J: TRBJ1-2; D: -; size: -
DNA: TGTGCCAGCATGGCAGGGGGTAAAACCGGGGAGCTGTTTTTT; CDR3: CASMAGGKTGELFF; V: TRBV2; J: TRBJ2-2; D: TRBD1; size: -
DNA: TGTGCCAGCAGCAAGGAGGGCACCGGGGAGCTGTTTTTT; CDR3: CASSKEGTGELFF; V: TRBV27; J: TRBJ2-2; D: -; size: -
DNA: TGTGCCACCAGCAGAGACACGCTAGTAACGGAGACCCAGTACTTC; CDR3: CATSRDTLVTETQYF; V: TRBV15; J: TRBJ2-5; D: -; size: few
DNA: TGTGCCAGCAGCAAACTGGAACGGGCGAACACTGAAGCTTTCTTT; CDR3: CASSKLERANTEAFF; V: TRBV7-3; J: TRBJ1-1; D: -; size: many
DNA: TGTGCCAGCAGCGTAGGGACTAGCGGGACACAAGAGACCCAGTACTTC; CDR3: CASSVGTSGTQETQYF; V: TRBV9; J: TRBJ2-5; D: TRBD2; size: many
DNA: TGTGCCAGCAGTTCAGGGGAGGTTCGGGTCACAGATACGCAGTATTTT; CDR3: CASSSGEVRVTDTQYF; V: TRBV28; J: TRBJ2-3; D: -; size: many
DNA: TGTGCCAGCAGCTTAGCATTTGGGAATGGCTACACCTTC; CDR3: CASSLAFGNGYTF; V: TRBV11-2; J: TRBJ1-2; D: -; size: -
DNA: TGTGCCAGCAGCGGCCCTATGGACACTGAAGCTTTCTTT; CDR3: CASSGPMDTEAFF; V: TRBV9; J: TRBJ1-1; D: -; size: many
DNA: TGTGCCAGCAGCCTACAGGGAGCCAAAAACATTCAGTACTTC; CDR3: CASSLQGAKNIQYF; V: TRBV3-1; J: TRBJ2-4; D: -; size: many
DNA: TGTGCCAGCAGCTCGGGACAGGGGAACAGCTACACCTTC; CDR3: CASSSGQGNSYTF; V: TRBV7-2; J: TRBJ1-2; D: TRBD1; size: -
DNA: TGCGCCAGCAGCTTACGGGGGCCCCCTCCCGAGCAGTACTTC; CDR3: CASSLRGPPPEQYF; V: TRBV5-1; J: TRBJ2-7; D: -; size: many
DNA: TGTGCCAGCAGTGATGACAGGTGGATCTATGGCTACACCTTC; CDR3: CASSDDRWIYGYTF; V: TRBV2; J: TRBJ1-2; D: -; size: -
DNA: TGTGCCAGCAGCCCCCTTTGGTGGACCACCGGATGGACAACTAATGAAAAACTGTTTTTT; CDR3: CASSPLWWTTGWTTNEKLFF; V: TRBV7-6; J: TRBJ1-4; D: -; size: -
DNA: TGTGCCAGCAGTTTTACGGGGTGGCAGAGCAATCAGCCCCAGCATTTT; CDR3: CASSFTGWQSNQPQHF; V: TRBV28; J: TRBJ1-5; D: -; size: many
DNA: TGTGCCAGCTCACCCCGGGCAGCGGGAGAATCCCCCAATGAGCAGTTCTTC; CDR3: CASSPRAAGESPNEQFF; V: TRBV18; J: TRBJ2-1; D: TRBD2; size: few
DNA: TGTGCCAGCAGCCAAACAGGGAAGGGACTTCGGGAAAAACTGTTTTTT; CDR3: CASSQTGKGLREKLFF; V: TRBV7-9; J: TRBJ1-4; D: -; size: -
DNA: TGTGCCTGGAGTGTAGGGGGTAATGAAAAACTGTTTTTT; CDR3: CAWSVGGNEKLFF; V: TRBV30; J: TRBJ1-4; D: -; size: many
DNA: TGTGCCAGCAGTTCGCCGGGGGGCACTGGGGCCAACGTCCTGACTTTC; CDR3: CASSSPGGTGANVLTF; V: TRBV28; J: TRBJ2-6; D: -; size: many
DNA: TGTGCCAGCAGTCAAGCCGGGACCCACTCCTACGAGCAGTACTTC; CDR3: CASSQAGTHSYEQYF; V: TRBV28; J: TRBJ2-7; D: -; size: many
DNA: TGCAGCGTCTTTGGGGTTACAGATACGCAGTATTTT; CDR3: CSVFGVTDTQYF; V: TRBV29-1; J: TRBJ2-3; D: -; size: -
DNA: TGTGCCAGCAGCTATCCGGGAAACATTCAGTACTTC; CDR3: CASSYPGNIQYF; V: TRBV7-2; J: TRBJ2-4; D: -; size: many
DNA: TGTGCCAGCAGCCTCAATAGCGGGAGGTTCTACAATGAGCAGTTCTTC; CDR3: CASSLNSGRFYNEQFF; V: TRBV11-3; J: TRBJ2-1; D: TRBD2; size: many
DNA: TGTGCCAGCAGCTTGGTTTCGGCGGACTCCTACAATGAGCAGTTCTTC; CDR3: CASSLVSADSYNEQFF; V: TRBV5-6; J: TRBJ2-1; D: -; size: many
DNA: TGTGCCAGCAGCTACGCACTCACCCGGGACAGTTTTAGGACTGAAGCTTTCTTT; CDR3: CASSYALTRDSFRTEAFF; V: TRBV7-8; J: TRBJ1-1; D: TRBD1; size: many
DNA: TGTGCCAGCAGCGGCTCAGGGGCGAACACTGAAGCTTTCTTT; CDR3: CASSGSGANTEAFF; V: TRBV9; J: TRBJ1-1; D: -; size: many
DNA: TGTGCCAGCAGTTACGAGGGGACAGGGGAAATGAATACGCAGTATTTT; CDR3: CASSYEGTGEMNTQYF; V: TRBV12-3/TRBV12-4; J: TRBJ2-3; D: TRBD1; size: many
DNA: TGCAGTGCTAGAGTGAGAGATTTGACAGGGGTCTATGGCTACACCTTC; CDR3: CSARVRDLTGVYGYTF; V: TRBV20-1; J: TRBJ1-2; D: TRBD1; size: -